The 30 T cell receptor beta chains given below trace back to one sample, sequenced in a study of cytomegalovirus exposure and HLA in healthy donors. 60 Vbeta and 13 Jbeta primers were used in PCR. Assay: immunoSEQ multiplex PCR; the TCRdb copy retains only in-frame clones and omits some. The sample lists about 75,000 clones, 70% to 85% occurring once. The specimen was PBMCs. Receptor source: an older man in good health and CMV-seropositive.

This clone is a singleton in its sample. V is TRBV9 and J is TRBJ2-7; TRBD2 is a possible D gene (5 bases). Germline CDR1 SGDLS, CDR2 YYNGEE. Trimming pared 0 bases from V and 4 bases from J, leaving 14 bases between. This CDR3 is 15 amino acids long. The DNA for the CDR3 is TGTGCCAGCAGCGTAGCTTCAGCGGCCATATACGAGCAGTACTTC. It is translated as CASSVASAAIYEQYF. The whole variable domain, filled in from reference TRBV9 and TRBJ2-7, reads DSGVTQTPKHLITATGQRVTLRCSPRSGDLSVYWYQQSLDQGLQFLIQYYNGEERAKGNILERFSAQQFPDLHSELNLSSLELGDSALYFCASSVASAAIYEQYFGPGTRLTVT.

The V call is TRBV4-3, the J call TRBJ2-6, with 8 nucleotides matching TRBD1. This CDR3 has 19 amino acids. After removal of 3 bases from V and 4 bases from J, the junction contained 14 bases not matched to a gene. Germline CDR1 LGHNA, CDR2 YSLEER. CDR3 sequence reads: CASSHEVTGARAGANVLTF. DNA of the CDR3: TGCGCCAGCAGCCACGAAGTGACAGGGGCCCGTGCGGGGGCCAACGTCCTGACTTTC.

The J gene is TRBJ1-2, the V gene TRBV4-2; D is undetermined. Trimming removed 2 bases from V and 4 bases from J, with 8 bases in between. The CDR3 covers 13 residues. Germline V gives CDR1 LGHNA, CDR2 YNFKEQ. CDR3 sequence reads: CASSQPLLYGYTF. For the CDR3, the DNA is TGTGCCAGCAGCCAACCCTTACTCTATGGCTACACCTTC.

The rearrangement joins TRBV29-1 to TRBJ1-4, with D tentatively TRBD1 (5 bases). V dropped 7 bases and J dropped 6 bases, with 18 bases sitting between them. The CDR3 spans 14 residues. The germline V gene has CDR1 SQVTM and CDR2 ANQGSEA. In nucleotides, the CDR3 is TGCAGCGCTCGAATCGGGGGGGGATATGAAAAACTGTTTTTT. Protein: CSARIGGGYEKLFF.

The CDR3 spells CASSRGGGAWEKLFF. The CDR3 DNA sequence: TGTGCCAGCAGCCGCGGCGGGGGCGCGTGGGAAAAACTGTTTTTT. J is TRBJ1-4 and V is TRBV6-6; tentatively, D is TRBD1 (6 bases). The V end lost 6 bases, the J end lost 8 bases, and 19 bases lay between the germline ends. Germline CDR1 MNHNY, CDR2 SVGAGI (reference sequence). This CDR3 is built from 15 residues.

This clone was observed a single time. The V call is TRBV18, the J call TRBJ1-2, with D perhaps TRBD1 (6 bases). The V and J ends lost 5 bases and 8 bases respectively, with 15 bases between them. Germline CDR1 and CDR2: KGHSH and LQKENI. The CDR3 sequence is 13 residues long. The CDR3 protein is CASSETGPGGYTF. As DNA, the CDR3 is TGTGCCAGCTCAGAAACAGGGCCCGGGGGCTACACCTTC.

V usage is TRBV6-1 and J usage is TRBJ2-3; D possibly corresponds to TRBD1 (5 bases). V lost 5 bases to trimming and J lost 4 bases, with 7 bases between them. CDR3 length equals 12 residues. Germline V lookup: CDR1 MNHNS, CDR2 SASEGT. The CDR3 DNA reads TGTGCCAGCAGTCGCAGGGCAGATACGCAGTATTTT. Translated: CASSRRADTQYF.

The chain has TRBV5-1 and TRBJ2-7, with no clear D. V was shortened by 5 bases and J by 5 bases, with 14 bases between the two germline ends. Germline lookup yields CDR1 SGHRS and CDR2 YFSETQ. The CDR3 sequence is 13 residues long. CDR3 in DNA: TGCGCCAGCAGATCACCTATGGTCGACGAGCAGTACTTC. It translates to CASRSPMVDEQYF.

This clone was recorded a few times. V is TRBV7-3 and J is TRBJ2-3, with D possibly being TRBD1 (5 bases). The CDR3 has 15 residues. The V gene lost 4 bases and the J gene lost 0 bases, with 11 bases spanning the gap. Germline values: CDR1 SGHTA, CDR2 FQGTGA. This CDR3 is CASSSTGGSTDTQYF. In DNA, the CDR3 is TGTGCCAGCAGCTCAACAGGCGGTAGCACAGATACGCAGTATTTT.

The chain links TRBV28 to TRBJ1-1, with TRBD1 matching 9 bases. Per germline, CDR1 MDHEN and CDR2 SYDVKM. With 5 bases clipped from V and 5 bases from J, the junction kept 9 bases outside the gene matches. This CDR3 region has 15 residues. The CDR3 nucleotides are TGTGCCAGCAGTCTGGAACAGGGGGCGCGGACTGAAGCTTTCTTT. Translated, it gives CASSLEQGARTEAFF.

This chain connects TRBV28 to TRBJ2-7; 10 bases agree with TRBD2. Germline V lookup: CDR1 MDHEN, CDR2 SYDVKM. Germline trimming cut 3 bases from V and 4 bases from J; bases unmatched to any gene: 6. The CDR3 consists of 15 residues. The CDR3: CASSFPAGGLYEQYF. In nucleotides, the CDR3 is TGTGCCAGCAGTTTCCCAGCGGGAGGGCTATACGAGCAGTACTTC.

The genes are TRBV9 and TRBJ2-7; 13 bases match TRBD2. Germline trimming cut 3 bases from V and 4 bases from J; bases unmatched to any gene: 7. This CDR3 is built from 16 residues. CDR1 and CDR2 (germline): SGDLS, YYNGEE. This CDR3 is CASSAGLAGAGYEQYF. The CDR3 bases are TGTGCCAGCAGCGCCGGACTAGCGGGGGCAGGGTACGAGCAGTACTTC.

The V and J genes are TRBV29-1 and TRBJ2-7, with TRBD1 matching over 7 bases. V shed 1 base and J 4 bases; nucleotides not matched to a gene: 10. This CDR3 comprises 15 residues. Per germline, CDR1 SQVTM and CDR2 ANQGSEA. CDR3 amino acids: CSVEGSRGPPYEQYF. DNA of the CDR3: TGCAGCGTTGAAGGGTCGAGGGGGCCCCCTTACGAGCAGTACTTC.

This rearrangement joins TRBV6-4 to TRBJ2-1, with D possibly being TRBD1 (5 bases). The CDR3 has 19 amino acids. Germline V CDR1 and CDR2: MRHNA, SNTAGT. V lost 2 bases and J lost 4, with 24 bases in between. The CDR3 loop reads CASSDPRTLGAGNYNEQFF. For the CDR3, the DNA is TGTGCCAGCAGTGACCCTAGGACATTAGGGGCAGGGAATTACAATGAGCAGTTCTTC.

The chain is built from TRBV28 and TRBJ1-1; D is possibly TRBD1 (6 bases). Germline lookup yields CDR1 MDHEN and CDR2 SYDVKM. The CDR3 length is 14 residues. V lost 2 bases and J lost 10, with 17 bases in between. For the CDR3, the DNA is TGTGCCAGCAGTTTAGACGGGGAACGAGGGGGAGCTTTCTTT. It encodes CASSLDGERGGAFF.

The chain joins TRBV5-1 to TRBJ2-5, with 12 bases lining up with TRBD1. The V segment lost 4 bases and the J segment 5 bases; nucleotides outside the gene matches: 12. There are 17 residues in the CDR3. The germline V gene encodes CDR1 SGHRS and CDR2 YFSETQ. The CDR3 DNA reads as TGCGCCAGCAGCCCCTTTGAGGGACAGGGGGCGGGGGAGACCCAGTACTTC. Protein: CASSPFEGQGAGETQYF. Complete variable domain (other parts from reference TRBV5-1 and TRBJ2-5): KAGVTQTPRYLIKTRGQQVTLSCSPISGHRSVSWYQQTPGQGLQFLFEYFSETQRNKGNFPGRFSGRQFSNSRSEMNVSTLELGDSALYLCASSPFEGQGAGETQYFGPGTRLLVL.

This chain joins TRBV7-2 and TRBJ2-5; 8 bases match TRBD2. The CDR3 runs 15 residues. Germline V gene sequence: CDR1 SGHTA, CDR2 FQGNSA. J gave up 5 bases and V 2 bases, and 7 bases lay outside the gene matches. DNA of the CDR3: TGTGCCAGCAGCTTAACCGGGGGGGCCGTTGAGACCCAGTACTTC. It is translated as CASSLTGGAVETQYF. Drawing the rest from reference TRBV7-2 and TRBJ2-5, the complete variable domain is GAGVSQSPSNKVTEKGKDVELRCDPISGHTALYWYRQSLGQGLEFLIYFQGNSAPDKSGLPSDRFSAERTGGSVSTLTIQRTQQEDSAVYLCASSLTGGAVETQYFGPGTRLLVL.

V usage is TRBV9 and J usage is TRBJ2-3; D unresolved. CDR3 size: 13 residues. Looked up from germline, CDR1 is SGDLS and CDR2 is YYNGEE. V was clipped by 4 bases and J by 4 bases, with 10 bases between them. CDR3 residues: CASSTRSADTQYF. The CDR3 DNA is TGTGCCAGCAGCACCCGGTCCGCAGATACGCAGTATTTT.

The chain is built from TRBV29-1 and TRBJ2-5, with TRBD2 matching 10 bases. In germline, CDR1 is SQVTM, CDR2 ANQGSEA. The CDR3 runs 13 residues. J gave up 4 bases and V 7 bases, and 6 bases lay outside the gene matches. CDR3 sequence: CSGSGGARETQYF. DNA for the CDR3: TGCAGCGGAAGCGGGGGGGCCCGAGAGACCCAGTACTTC.

This chain connects TRBV9 to TRBJ2-3, with D perhaps matching TRBD2 (6 bases). Trimming shortened V by 0 bases and J by 0 bases, and 8 bases separated the two germline ends. This CDR3 contains 15 residues. Looked up from germline, CDR1 is SGDLS and CDR2 is YYNGEE. The CDR3 loop reads CASSVGTKSTDTQYF. CDR3 coding DNA: TGTGCCAGCAGCGTAGGGACTAAAAGCACAGATACGCAGTATTTT.

The chain employs TRBV28 and TRBJ1-4, with 7 bases fitting TRBD1. The CDR3 length is 14 residues. CDR1 is MDHEN, CDR2 SYDVKM, per germline. V was clipped by 4 bases and J by 8 bases; unmatched bases: 7. The chain's CDR3 is CASSSPTGLEKLFF. As DNA, the CDR3 is TGTGCCAGCAGTTCCCCGACAGGGCTGGAAAAACTGTTTTTT.

V usage is TRBV5-1 and J usage is TRBJ2-1; 10 bases line up with TRBD2. The CDR3 loop spans 15 amino acids. Germline lookup yields CDR1 SGHRS and CDR2 YFSETQ. With V trimmed by 4 bases and J by 4 bases, 5 bases remained unmatched. The chain's CDR3 is CASSLGTSAYNEQFF. The DNA of the CDR3 is TGCGCCAGCAGCCTAGGGACTAGCGCTTACAATGAGCAGTTCTTC.

This clone turned up a few times. V usage is TRBV19 and J usage is TRBJ2-5, with D possibly matching TRBD2 (5 bases). Germline CDR1 and CDR2: LNHDA and SQIVND (reference sequence). The CDR3 sequence is 14 residues long. V was trimmed by 4 bases and J by 5 bases, leaving 14 bases between them. The CDR3 DNA reads as TGTGCCAGTAGTAGGTACGAGGGTACGGAGACCCAGTACTTC. Translation gives CASSRYEGTETQYF.

About this clone: At the DNA level, this CDR3 is encoded by other sequences in the same sample as well. The CDR3 DNA is TGCGCCAGCAGCCAATCAGGACAGGGGGAGACCCAGTACTTC. Translation: CASSQSGQGETQYF. The V gene is TRBV4-1, the J gene TRBJ2-5, with 9 bases aligning to TRBD1. The CDR3 loop spans 14 amino acids. Germline lookup yields CDR1 MGHRA and CDR2 YSYEKL. Unmatched junction bases numbered 3, after V lost 2 bases and J lost 5 bases.

The J gene is TRBJ1-1, the V gene TRBV14; D remains unclear. The CDR3 spans 13 residues. Trimming stripped 8 bases from V and 1 base from J, with 11 bases between. Germline lookup yields CDR1 SGHDN and CDR2 FVKESK. The DNA for the CDR3 is TGTGCCAGCGCCTCCCAAGCGAACACTGAAGCTTTCTTT. Translated, it gives CASASQANTEAFF.

CDR3 in amino acids: CAWSLGSPNEQFF. CDR3 in DNA: TGTGCCTGGAGCCTTGGTAGCCCTAATGAGCAGTTCTTC. The chain is built from TRBV30 and TRBJ2-1; no clear D. This CDR3 comprises 13 residues. Trimming left V 3 bases short and J 7 bases short, with 13 bases between. The germline V gene has CDR1 GTSNPN and CDR2 SVGIG (reference sequence).

The chain is built from TRBV9 and TRBJ2-3; 9 nucleotides agree with TRBD2. After removal of 4 bases from V and 6 bases from J, the junction contained 12 bases not matched to a gene. The CDR3 extends over 16 amino acids. Germline V gene data show CDR1 as SGDLS and CDR2 as YYNGEE. The CDR3 DNA is TGTGCCAGCAGCCCATTAGCGGGGGTCCCCCCGGATACGCAGTATTTT. Translation: CASSPLAGVPPDTQYF.

The V gene is TRBV5-1, the J gene TRBJ2-3, with a tentative D call TRBD1 (6 bases). Trimming left V 6 bases short and J 0 bases short, with 11 bases between. There are 14 residues in the CDR3. CDR1 is SGHRS, CDR2 YFSETQ, per germline. CDR3: CASMRQASTDTQYF. CDR3 nucleotides: TGCGCCAGCATGAGACAGGCGAGCACAGATACGCAGTATTTT.

This chain uses TRBV12-5 with TRBJ1-2; 9 bases agree with TRBD1. The V and J ends lost 4 bases and 8 bases, in that order; junction bases with no gene match: 17. This CDR3 contains 17 residues. In germline, CDR1 is LGHNT, CDR2 FRNRAP. The CDR3 loop is CASGSGQGGGGRRGYTF. Here the CDR3 DNA reads TGTGCTAGTGGTTCGGGACAGGGTGGCGGGGGGCGCCGGGGCTACACCTTC.

This chain links TRBV25-1 with TRBJ1-2; the match to TRBD1 covers 8 bases. This CDR3 comprises 15 residues. Germline V gene lookup returns CDR1 MGHDK and CDR2 SYGVNS. Trimming removed 2 bases from V and 3 bases from J; junction bases left unmatched: 5. The CDR3 protein is CASSEGPGQDYGYTF. The CDR3 nucleotides are TGTGCCAGCAGTGAAGGACCGGGACAGGACTATGGCTACACCTTC.